This TCR beta chain was retrieved from a study of PD-1 blockade in classical Hodgkin lymphoma. Overall study findings and caveats: When nivolumab was started under 1 year after ASCT, patients were excluded.

Turning to this clone: What it binds is not known.

This sample's time point: cycle 4 day 1 (C4D1), after more than 5 weeks of nivolumab. All patients experienced relapse after autologous stem cell transplantation, and brentuximab vedotin exposure was variable. The CDR3 sequence is 15 residues long. V lost 3 bases, J lost 2 bases, and 3 bases stayed unmatched. CDR1 is SGDLS, CDR2 YYNGEE, per germline. Libraries were prepared by immunoSEQ multiplex PCR; TCRdb keeps only in-frame clonotypes and omits some of them. Among under 35,000 clones listed, less than 75% were seen once. The receptor's source is a human donor with classical Hodgkin lymphoma. The material was peripheral blood mononuclear cells (PBMCs), obtained before the fourth cycle of nivolumab. The chain uses TRBV9 and TRBJ2-1; 9 nucleotides agree with TRBD2. In nucleotides, the CDR3 is TGTGCCAGCAGCGCTAGCGGGACCCCCTACAATGAGCAGTTCTTC. Translating gives CASSASGTPYNEQFF.